These T cell receptor beta chains were read from a single sample in a study of PD-1 blockade in classical Hodgkin lymphoma. Assay used: immunoSEQ multiplex PCR; TCRdb lists only in-frame clones, some missing. This sample has roughly 94,000 clones, with 85% to 95% found just once. Sample: peripheral blood mononuclear cells (PBMCs), taken before the fourth cycle of nivolumab. The receptors originated from a human donor with classical Hodgkin lymphoma. The CDR3 runs from the conserved cysteine through the conserved F or W. A D gene is named only where the DNA matches it firmly. Expanded clones get a size class; other rows say once, few or many, or leave the size out.

size	V	D	J	DNA	CDR3
NA	TRBV11-2	NA	TRBJ2-7	TGTGCCAGCAGCTTAGAGGATCTTAGCTCCTACGAGCAGTACTTC	CASSLEDLSSYEQYF
NA	TRBV27	NA	TRBJ1-1	TGTGCCAGCAGTTTTTTCGAGGGGACTGAAGCTTTCTTT	CASSFFEGTEAFF
NA	TRBV7-6	TRBD2	TRBJ2-7	TGTGCCAGCAGCCACGGGACTAGCGGCTACGAGCAGTACTTC	CASSHGTSGYEQYF
few	TRBV28	TRBD2	TRBJ2-3	TGTGCCAGCAGTTTTGGCCGACTAGCACCGCCTGAGGTAACGCAGTATTTT	CASSFGRLAPPEVTQYF
NA	TRBV7-6	NA	TRBJ2-7	TGTGCCAGCAGTTCAACAGCTCTCCCGTACGAGCAGTACTTC	CASSSTALPYEQYF
once	TRBV19	NA	TRBJ2-1	TGTGCCAGTAATCGGGGGGCCTCCTACAATGAGCAGTTCTTC	CASNRGASYNEQFF
NA	TRBV6-4	NA	TRBJ1-6	TGTGCCAGCTCTCGGGACGGATCACCCCTCCACTTT	CASSRDGSPLHF
NA	TRBV7-9	NA	TRBJ2-3	TGTGCCAGCAGCTCCGGGACCTACAGCACAGATACGCAGTATTTT	CASSSGTYSTDTQYF
NA	TRBV28	NA	TRBJ1-1	TGTGCCAGCACCCCCCGGGGGCTGGTTTCCCCTGAAGCTTTCTTT	CASTPRGLVSPEAFF
NA	TRBV5-4	TRBD2	TRBJ2-2	TGTGCCAGCAGCTTTGGAGCGGGAGCGGTAACCGGGGAGCTGTTTTTT	CASSFGAGAVTGELFF
NA	TRBV29-1	NA	TRBJ1-1	TGCAGCGTTCCGACGCAGGGGTGGAACACTGAAGCTTTCTTT	CSVPTQGWNTEAFF
NA	TRBV10-2	NA	TRBJ1-3	TGCGCCAGCAGTGAAGGGGTGAGCTCTGGAAACACCATATATTTT	CASSEGVSSGNTIYF
few	TRBV15	NA	TRBJ2-7	TGTGCCACCAGCTGGGCAAACGGAGGCTACGAGCAGTACTTC	CATSWANGGYEQYF
NA	TRBV19	TRBD2	TRBJ2-1	TGTGCCAGTACTCTTAATCGACGGACTAGCGGACGGGGTGAGCAGTTCTTC	CASTLNRRTSGRGEQFF
NA	TRBV7-9	NA	TRBJ1-1	TGTGCCAGCAGCTTATTTCTGGGGGCGATACTAGCTTTCTTT	CASSLFLGAILAFF
many	TRBV19	TRBD1	TRBJ1-2	TGTGCCAGTAGTACCCCAAGGGGGCTACGGTATGGCTACACCTTC	CASSTPRGLRYGYTF
once	TRBV27	TRBD1	TRBJ2-1	TGTGCCAGCAGTTTATCTTTTGGGACAGTCCCGAGGTCCTACAATGAGCAGTTCTTC	CASSLSFGTVPRSYNEQFF
NA	TRBV25-1	NA	TRBJ1-2	TGTGCCAGCAGTGAAGGTTCTCTTAACTATGGCTACACCTTC	CASSEGSLNYGYTF
NA	TRBV30	TRBD1	TRBJ1-4	TGTGCCTGGAGTCAGGGACAGGGGCGAGGGAATGAAAAACTGTTTTTT	CAWSQGQGRGNEKLFF
NA	TRBV10-3	NA	TRBJ2-7	TGTGCCATCAGTGGGACTACCGAGCAGTACTTC	CAISGTTEQYF
once	TRBV23-1	TRBD1	TRBJ2-5	TGCGCCAGCAGTCAGTTGACAGGGTCTCGATCGGTCCCGTACCAAGAGACCCAGTACTTC	CASSQLTGSRSVPYQETQYF
NA	TRBV5-3	NA	TRBJ2-2	TGTGCCAGAAGCTTCGGACGGAACGCTCTCCTTTATCATAACACCGGGGAGCTGTTTTTT	CARSFGRNALLYHNTGELFF
NA	TRBV5-1	NA	TRBJ1-4	TGCGCCAGCAGCTTGGAGGATGGGGCTAAAGCAACTAATGAAAAACTGTTTTTT	CASSLEDGAKATNEKLFF
NA	TRBV2	TRBD1	TRBJ2-7	TGTGCCAGCAGTGCGATGGGACAGGGGGTCCACGAGCAGTACTTC	CASSAMGQGVHEQYF
NA	TRBV19	TRBD2	TRBJ2-1	TGTGCCAGTAGTATGTTTTCTAGCGGGAGGATTGGGAATGAGCAGTTCTTC	CASSMFSSGRIGNEQFF
NA	TRBV5-4	TRBD2	TRBJ2-2	TGTGCCAGCAGCGTGGTAGCGGGAGCTAACACCGGGGAGCTGTTTTTT	CASSVVAGANTGELFF
NA	TRBV28	TRBD1	TRBJ2-7	TGTGCCAGCAGCATATCCCCAACAGGGGGTGATTACGAGCAGTACTTC	CASSISPTGGDYEQYF